The sequence of this T cell receptor (beta chain) was determined in a study of tumor and adjacent non-tumor tissue in lung cancer (dated by TCRdb to 2017 to 2018). A note on the overall study: By cancer type, the cohort comprised eleven to twelve adenocarcinoma patients, 2 squamous cell carcinoma patients and 1 small cell lung cancer patient. In total, sequencing yielded 130,000,000 or so productive TCRbeta reads, which works out to an average of approximately 4 million reads per sample. Bulk TCRbeta repertoires were compared between lung tumor tissue and matched distant non-tumor lung tissue obtained from under 18 lung cancer patients. For each patient, one tumor sample and one normal lung sample were taken, giving around 31 paired specimens that underwent TCRbeta CDR3 sequencing. Among the roughly 15 patients, ages ranged from roughly 30 to 76 years, roughly 10 were men and 5 were women, and disease was TNM stage I to III. The paper's findings and limits, for the study overall: Neither the sequencing platform nor unique molecular identifiers are mentioned in the methods. The top 100 clones made up a significantly larger cumulative share of the repertoire in normal lung than in tumor tissue. Because peripheral blood was not sequenced, the blood TCRbeta repertoires of the lung cancer patients in the study went unexamined. TCR diversity was significantly higher in younger patients, and greater tumor TCR diversity was associated with shorter overall survival and shorter disease-free survival. TCR diversity (inverse Simpson) was significantly higher in tumor than in normal lung tissue (roughly 430 vs 170, P = 0.0075, Mann-Whitney U test). Only about 14 patients were in the cohort, and the authors stated that larger samples and more detailed clinical data are needed.

Libraries were made using multiplex PCR. Sequencing took place on an Illumina HiSeq 2500. TCRbeta libraries were constructed through three rounds of nested PCR with primers (Table S4) according to protocols modified from ARM-PCR. Before sequencing, PCR products in the 200-500 bp range were cut out of the gel and cleaned up using the QIAquick gel extraction kit. As for the original processing: Trimmomatic was used to clean the reads, FLASH merged the cleaned reads into complete CDR3 sequences, and MiTCR assigned the sequences to V(D)J germline segments. VDJtools was used to compute clonal diversity as the inverse Simpson's index. In-frame sequences without a premature stop codon were defined as productive reads. The public sequencing data were trimmed at Q25 with fastp and processed into clonotypes with MiXCR by TCRdb, which kept only in-frame beta chains. Each CDR3 protein gets just one entry, which takes the most common genes and DNA from the rows behind it. It is TCRdb's table, rather than the study itself, that gives the V and J calls and clone size. This sample has over 100,000 distinct CDR3 sequences in its table, and roughly 74% of those were observed once. The top ten constitute 35% to 40% of the sample.

About this clonotype: Its antigen remains undetermined. No base-level quality is on record; no much larger clone is a single base apart.

RNA was isolated from bulk, unsorted tissue, and RNA quality was assessed with a NanoDrop ND-1000 and an Agilent 2100. The donors were newly diagnosed lung cancer patients admitted for thoracic surgery in China from August to November 2014 who had not received prior chemotherapy. Anyone who had undergone radiotherapy or chemotherapy before, or who had another cancer at the same time, was left out of the study. Pieces of surgical tissue measuring roughly 1-2.2 cm3 were kept in RNAlater solution and held at -80 degrees C until needed. The trim is 6 bases for V and 1 base for J, with a gap of 16 bases between the germline ends. The germline V gene encodes CDR1 MDHEN and CDR2 SYDVKM. There are 15 amino acids in the CDR3, from cysteine to phenylalanine inclusive. The only DNA kept is the CDR3, 45 bases in frame from the first base.

The sequence came from a woman aged 55-75 years with non-small cell lung cancer. The rearranged segments are TRBV28 and TRBJ2-7; perhaps TRBD2 is the D gene, with 5 bases matching. The sample was lung tumor tissue. The nucleotide sequence is given as TGTGCCAGCAGGGGAGAGGGCGAGCAGTCCTACGAGCAGTACTTC. This yields the protein CASRGEGEQSYEQYF.